The present T cell receptor beta chain was sequenced within a study of CD8 T cells in ankylosing spondylitis. Study-level results: It appeared that ankylosing spondylitis blood was characterized by a TCR beta motif of 8 or 9 highly homologous variants.

TCRdb called the 5' RACE reads again in MiXCR, with one record for every CDR3 protein. The sample includes fewer than 400,000 distinct CDR3 sequences, about a fifth of them seen just once. About this clonotype itself: What it recognizes is unknown.

Looked up from germline, CDR1 is WNHNN and CDR2 is SYGVQD (reference sequence). The CDR3 length is 18 residues. The V gene lost 5 bases and the J gene lost 0 bases, with 21 bases spanning the gap. Material for sequencing was blood, either unsorted or a sorted T cell fraction (not recorded which). V is TRBV10-1 and J is TRBJ2-3; tentative D call: TRBD2 (5 bases). The clonotype comes from a male donor with ankylosing spondylitis. The CDR3 bases are TGCGCCAGCAGTCAAGCTGAAGCCGCGGGTCCGAGCACAGATACGCAGTATTTT. Encoded protein: CASSQAEAAGPSTDTQYF.